This T cell receptor (beta chain) was sequenced during a study of neurological immune-mediated disorders. Study-wide points: The study found the most TCR clonal expansion in HTLV-1-associated myelopathy and the least in multiple sclerosis, below healthy controls. Subjects shared no identical expanded-clone CDR3 amino acid sequences, suggesting private TCR-beta repertoires in all groups.

This clonotype has ten or more counts. Its antigen is undetermined. From 2 million PBMCs stored at -80 C, the unsorted libraries were generated. The authors produced cDNA by 5'RACE using 10-nucleotide random UMIs. TCRdb reprocessed the 5' RACE reads with MiXCR, giving one entry per CDR3 protein. In the table there are approximately 100,000 distinct CDR3 sequences, approximately 3.3% of which are singletons. V shed 0 bases and J 8 bases; nucleotides not matched to a gene: 6. Germline-derived CDR1 and CDR2 are KGHSY and FQNENV. The length of the CDR3 is 14 residues. This receptor was taken from a young woman with multiple sclerosis. The rearrangement uses TRBV16 and TRBJ1-1; 7 bases are a match to TRBD1. Source material: PBMCs. CDR3 sequence reads: CASSQSWGTVEAFF. The DNA of the CDR3 is TGTGCCAGCAGCCAATCGTGGGGGACAGTAGAAGCTTTCTTT.